The rows below give T cell receptor beta chains drawn from one sample of a study of blood T cells in healthy people across ages. TCRdb itself ran the 5' RACE reads through MiXCR, one entry per CDR3 protein. This sample has around 800,000 distinct CDR3 sequences, with 40% to 65% found just once. The sequenced material came from blood. These receptors came from a man older than 75 in good health. The CDR3 runs from the conserved cysteine through the conserved F or W. Fields, in order: V gene, clone size, J gene, D gene, CDR3 protein, CDR3 DNA. The D gene is left open where the match is weak. Size tells how often a clone was seen (once, few, many) or the class of an expanded clone, and some rows leave it out.

v_gene: TRBV29-1
abundance: -
j_gene: TRBJ2-4
d_gene: -
CDR3aa: CSVVQTAKNIQYF
CDR3nt: TGCAGCGTTGTCCAGACAGCCAAAAACATTCAGTACTTC

v_gene: TRBV29-1
abundance: -
j_gene: TRBJ2-7
d_gene: TRBD2
CDR3aa: CSVDLGGSPYEQYF
CDR3nt: TGCAGCGTCGATCTTGGCGGGAGCCCCTACGAGCAGTACTTC

v_gene: TRBV9
abundance: -
j_gene: TRBJ2-1
d_gene: TRBD2
CDR3aa: CASSPGPGRGGQFF
CDR3nt: TGTGCCAGCAGTCCCGGACCGGGCCGGGGGGGGCAGTTCTTC

v_gene: TRBV11-2
abundance: -
j_gene: TRBJ2-6
d_gene: -
CDR3aa: CASSPLRPSGANVLTF
CDR3nt: TGTGCCAGCAGCCCGCTTCGTCCCTCTGGGGCCAACGTCCTGACTTTC

v_gene: TRBV29-1
abundance: -
j_gene: TRBJ2-1
d_gene: TRBD2
CDR3aa: CSVVSGRTSKQFF
CDR3nt: TGCAGCGTTGTTAGCGGGAGGACGTCAAAGCAGTTCTTC

v_gene: TRBV24-1
abundance: few
j_gene: TRBJ2-1
d_gene: TRBD1
CDR3aa: CATSDPGQGHEQFF
CDR3nt: TGTGCCACCAGTGATCCAGGACAGGGCCATGAGCAGTTCTTC

v_gene: TRBV4-2
abundance: -
j_gene: TRBJ1-4
d_gene: TRBD1
CDR3aa: CASSQRRGTDVDEKLFF
CDR3nt: TGTGCCAGCAGCCAAAGACGAGGGACAGACGTTGATGAAAAACTGTTTTTT

v_gene: TRBV12-3/TRBV12-4
abundance: -
j_gene: TRBJ2-7
d_gene: -
CDR3aa: CASSTRDIGKYF
CDR3nt: TGTGCCAGCAGTACCCGAGATATAGGGAAGTACTTC

v_gene: TRBV7-9
abundance: few
j_gene: TRBJ2-7
d_gene: -
CDR3aa: CASSLFGGGGFYEQYF
CDR3nt: TGTGCCAGCAGCTTATTTGGCGGAGGCGGTTTCTACGAGCAGTACTTC

v_gene: TRBV6-5
abundance: -
j_gene: TRBJ1-5
d_gene: TRBD1
CDR3aa: CASSSGTGLGNQPQHF
CDR3nt: TGTGCCAGCAGTTCAGGGACAGGGCTTGGCAATCAGCCCCAGCATTTT

v_gene: TRBV24-1
abundance: few
j_gene: TRBJ2-3
d_gene: -
CDR3aa: CATERRGIYAYF
CDR3nt: TGTGCCACCGAAAGACGGGGGATATACGCGTATTTT

v_gene: TRBV6-5
abundance: -
j_gene: TRBJ2-5
d_gene: TRBD2
CDR3aa: CASSYGGLAGGTQETQYF
CDR3nt: TGTGCCAGCAGTTACGGTGGACTAGCGGGAGGGACCCAAGAGACCCAGTACTTC

v_gene: TRBV7-3
abundance: few
j_gene: TRBJ2-1
d_gene: -
CDR3aa: CASSLTLAGGYNEQFF
CDR3nt: TGTGCCAGCAGCCTCACGCTGGCGGGTGGGTACAATGAGCAGTTCTTC

v_gene: TRBV27
abundance: -
j_gene: TRBJ2-5
d_gene: -
CDR3aa: CASSTDNRETQYF
CDR3nt: TGTGCCAGCAGTACGGACAATAGGGAGACCCAGTACTTC